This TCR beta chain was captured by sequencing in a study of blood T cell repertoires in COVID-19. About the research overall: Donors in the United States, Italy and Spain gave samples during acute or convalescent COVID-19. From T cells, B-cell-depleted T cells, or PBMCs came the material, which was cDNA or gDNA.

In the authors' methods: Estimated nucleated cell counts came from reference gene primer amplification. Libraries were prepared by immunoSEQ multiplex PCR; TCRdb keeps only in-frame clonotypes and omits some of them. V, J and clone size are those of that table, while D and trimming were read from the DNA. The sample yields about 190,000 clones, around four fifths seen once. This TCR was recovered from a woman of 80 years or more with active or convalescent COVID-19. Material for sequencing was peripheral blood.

The CDR3 coding sequence is TGTGCCAGCAGTCCACGGACAGGGTGGGTATCGAGCTCCTACAATGAGCAGTTCTTC. Its translation is CASSPRTGWVSSSYNEQFF. The V gene is TRBV27, the J gene TRBJ2-1; 8 bases agree with TRBD1. The V gene's germline CDR1 is MNHEY and CDR2 SMNVEV (reference sequence). The CDR3 runs to 19 residues. The trim removed 5 bases at V and 0 bases at J, leaving 15 bases unmatched.